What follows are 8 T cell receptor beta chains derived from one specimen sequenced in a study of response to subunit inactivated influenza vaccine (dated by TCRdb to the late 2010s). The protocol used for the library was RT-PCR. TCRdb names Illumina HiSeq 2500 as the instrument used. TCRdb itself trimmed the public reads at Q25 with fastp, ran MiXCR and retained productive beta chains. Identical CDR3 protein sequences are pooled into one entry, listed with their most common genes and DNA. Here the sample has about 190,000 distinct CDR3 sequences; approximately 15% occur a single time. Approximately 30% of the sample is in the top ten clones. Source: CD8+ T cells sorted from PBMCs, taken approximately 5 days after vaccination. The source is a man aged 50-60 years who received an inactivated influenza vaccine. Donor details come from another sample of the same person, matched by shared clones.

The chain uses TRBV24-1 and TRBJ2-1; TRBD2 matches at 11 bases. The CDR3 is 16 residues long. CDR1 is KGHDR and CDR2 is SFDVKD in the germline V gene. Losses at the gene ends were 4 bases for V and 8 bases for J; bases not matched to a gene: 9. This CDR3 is CATSERLAGIGDEQFF. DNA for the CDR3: TGTGCCACCAGTGAAAGACTAGCGGGAATCGGAGATGAGCAGTTCTTC.

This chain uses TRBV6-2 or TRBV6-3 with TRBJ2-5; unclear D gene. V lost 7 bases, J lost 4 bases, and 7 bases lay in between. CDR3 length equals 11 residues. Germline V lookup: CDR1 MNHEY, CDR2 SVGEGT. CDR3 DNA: TGTGCCAGCAAGCGTTCAGAGACCCAGTACTTC. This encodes CASKRSETQYF.

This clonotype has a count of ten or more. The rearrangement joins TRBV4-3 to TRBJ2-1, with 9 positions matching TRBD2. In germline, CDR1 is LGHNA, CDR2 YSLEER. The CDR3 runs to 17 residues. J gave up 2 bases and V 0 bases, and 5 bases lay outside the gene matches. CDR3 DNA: TGCGCCAGCAGCCAAGATCTTGCTAGCGGGGCCTACAATGAGCAGTTCTTC. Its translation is CASSQDLASGAYNEQFF.

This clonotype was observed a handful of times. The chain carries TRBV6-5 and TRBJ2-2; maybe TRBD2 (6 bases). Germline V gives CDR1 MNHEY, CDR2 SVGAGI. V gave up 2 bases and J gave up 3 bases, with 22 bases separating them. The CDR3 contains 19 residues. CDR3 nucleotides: TGTGCCAGCAGTTACCCAAAACAGGCGGGGACGGAAGACACCGGGGAGCTGTTTTTT. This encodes CASSYPKQAGTEDTGELFF.

The CDR3 DNA sequence: TGTGCCAGTAGCCATTTGATTTTAGCGGGAGTTGTTGAGCAGTTCTTC. This codes for CASSHLILAGVVEQFF. The chain is built from TRBV19 and TRBJ2-1, with 9 bases that match TRBD2. The CDR3 consists of 16 residues. V shed 6 bases, J shed 9 bases, and the junction held 15 bases outside the gene matches. The germline V gene has CDR1 LNHDA and CDR2 SQIVND (reference sequence).

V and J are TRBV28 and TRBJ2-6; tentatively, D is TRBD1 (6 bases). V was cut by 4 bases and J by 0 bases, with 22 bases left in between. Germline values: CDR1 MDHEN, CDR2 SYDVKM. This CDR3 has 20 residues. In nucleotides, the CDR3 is TGTGCCAGCAGTTACCATAGGACAGCAATAGGGATCTCTGGGGCCAACGTCCTGACTTTC. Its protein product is CASSYHRTAIGISGANVLTF.

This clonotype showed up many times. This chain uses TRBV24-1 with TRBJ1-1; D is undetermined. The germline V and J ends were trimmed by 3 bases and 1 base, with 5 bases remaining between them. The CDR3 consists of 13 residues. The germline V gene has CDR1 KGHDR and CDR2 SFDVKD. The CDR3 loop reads CATSDLWNTEAFF. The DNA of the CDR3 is TGTGCCACCAGTGATCTATGGAACACTGAAGCTTTCTTT.

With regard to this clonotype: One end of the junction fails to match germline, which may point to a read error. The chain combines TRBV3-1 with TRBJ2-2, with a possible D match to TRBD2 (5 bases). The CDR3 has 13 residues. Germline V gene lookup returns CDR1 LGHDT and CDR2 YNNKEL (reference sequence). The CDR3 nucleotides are TGTGCCAGCAGCCAGGGTACGACCGGGGAGCTCTTTTTT. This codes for CASSQGTTGELFF.